The 14 T cell receptor beta chains in this list originate from one sample, sequenced in a study of cytomegalovirus exposure and HLA in healthy donors. PCR amplification relied on 60 Vbeta primers (plus 13 Jbeta primers). Measured with immunoSEQ multiplex PCR; TCRdb has only the in-frame clones, and not every one. The sample comprises about 210,000 clones, over 75% of which are singletons, and 1.8% rests with the top ten. The specimen was PBMCs. The receptor set was obtained from a male donor in good health and CMV-seronegative.

The V and J genes are TRBV5-8 and TRBJ2-5; the match to TRBD1 covers 11 bases. This CDR3 has 16 residues. J lost 5 bases, V lost 3 bases, and 9 bases had no gene match. Germline lookup yields CDR1 SGHTS and CDR2 YDEGEE. CDR3 bases: TGTGCCAGCAGCTCGGACAGGGGGCGTATGGAGGAGACCCAGTACTTC. This sequence encodes CASSSDRGRMEETQYF.

V and J are TRBV28 and TRBJ2-5; TRBD1 matches 10 bases. CDR3 length: 15 amino acids. Trimming removed 6 bases from V and 4 bases from J; junction bases left unmatched: 8. CDR1 and CDR2 (germline): MDHEN, SYDVKM. CDR3 nucleotide sequence: TGTGCCAGCAGACTAATGGGACAGGGGATAGAGACCCAGTACTTC. Amino acids: CASRLMGQGIETQYF.

The gene calls are TRBV5-4 and TRBJ2-7; the D gene is possibly TRBD2 (6 bases). This CDR3 is built from 11 residues. V dropped 4 bases and J dropped 9 bases, with 11 bases sitting between them. Germline CDR1 and CDR2: SGHNT and YYREEE (reference sequence). The CDR3: CASSITSLQYF. As DNA, the CDR3 is TGTGCCAGCAGCATTACTAGCCTGCAGTACTTC.

J is TRBJ1-6 and V is TRBV18; D unresolved. Per germline, CDR1 KGHSH and CDR2 LQKENI. Between the trimmed V and J ends, which lost 3 bases and 0 bases, there was a span of 12 bases. The CDR3 has 17 amino acids. The chain's CDR3 is CASSPTTISSYNSPLHF. Here the CDR3 DNA reads TGTGCCAGCTCACCTACTACAATAAGCTCCTATAATTCACCCCTCCACTTT.

This rearrangement joins TRBV29-1 to TRBJ2-3, with 8 positions matching TRBD2. V shed 0 bases, J shed 3 bases, and the junction held 5 bases outside the gene matches. Germline V gene sequence: CDR1 SQVTM, CDR2 ANQGSEA. This CDR3 is built from 15 residues. CDR3 residues: CSVEDPGTRTDTQYF. The CDR3 DNA is TGCAGCGTTGAAGATCCAGGGACTAGGACAGATACGCAGTATTTT.

This chain joins TRBV27 and TRBJ1-2; 8 positions agree with TRBD1. The CDR3 loop spans 15 amino acids. The V gene's germline CDR1 is MNHEY and CDR2 SMNVEV (reference sequence). The V gene end was trimmed by 3 bases and the J gene end by 4 bases; junction bases not matched to a gene: 7. The CDR3 is CASSFFGQGGYGYTF. The CDR3 nucleotides read TGTGCCAGCAGTTTTTTCGGACAGGGAGGCTATGGCTACACCTTC.

This clone was seen more than once but under ten times. The chain recombines TRBV2 with TRBJ1-2, with TRBD1 identical over 10 bases. V shed 6 bases, J shed 3 bases, and the junction held 4 bases outside the gene matches. Germline CDR1 reads SNHLY; CDR2 reads FYNNEI. The CDR3 sequence is 14 residues long. CDR3 coding DNA: TGTGCCAGCAGACTGACAGGGGGCGACTATGGCTACACCTTC. This sequence encodes CASRLTGGDYGYTF.

This rearrangement joins TRBV4-3 to TRBJ2-1; 7 bases map to TRBD2. The V and J ends lost 0 bases and 5 bases, in that order; junction bases with no gene match: 7. This CDR3 has 16 amino acids. In germline, CDR1 is LGHNA, CDR2 YSLEER. This CDR3 reads CASSQEPSGADNEQFF. CDR3 DNA: TGCGCCAGCAGCCAAGAGCCAAGCGGGGCAGACAATGAGCAGTTCTTC.

This clone was seen a handful of times. The chain couples TRBV21-1 to TRBJ2-7; the table's D call TRBD1 went unverified against the DNA. TRBV21-1 is reported as a pseudogene. The length of the CDR3 is 14 residues. CDR3 residues: CASSVRTGAYEQYF. The CDR3, as DNA: TGTGCCAGCAGCGTACGGACAGGGGCCTACGAGCAGTACTTC.

This clone showed up just a few times. The chain is built from TRBV7-9 and TRBJ2-1, with D tentatively TRBD2 (5 bases). This CDR3 comprises 11 residues. Germline V gene sequence: CDR1 SEHNR, CDR2 FQNEAQ (reference sequence). Trimming took off 5 bases at V and 12 bases at J, with 11 bases between the two ends. CDR3 sequence (DNA): TGTGCCAGCAGCGGGAGCTATGGGCAGTTCTTC. It yields the protein CASSGSYGQFF.

The chain has TRBV7-2 and TRBJ1-2, with 10 bases matching TRBD1. J lost 4 bases, V lost 0 bases, and 2 bases had no gene match. The CDR3 extends over 15 amino acids. Germline CDR1 reads SGHTA; CDR2 reads FQGNSA. CDR3 residues: CASSLAGQGSYGYTF. The CDR3 DNA reads as TGTGCCAGCAGCTTAGCGGGACAGGGGAGCTATGGCTACACCTTC.

The chain combines TRBV7-9 with TRBJ1-5; D uncertain. The CDR3 length is 13 residues. Trimming took off 1 base at V and 9 bases at J, with 10 bases between the two ends. The germline V gene encodes CDR1 SEHNR and CDR2 FQNEAQ (reference sequence). The CDR3 DNA reads TGTGCCAGCAGCTTAGGGACTCAAGCGCCCCAGCATTTT. As protein: CASSLGTQAPQHF.

This clone was recorded a few times. The V call is TRBV6-5, the J call TRBJ1-2; the match to TRBD1 covers 7 bases. The length of the CDR3 is 14 residues. Trimming cost V 5 bases and J 4 bases; bases outside gene matches: 7. Germline loops: CDR1 MNHEY, CDR2 SVGAGI. CDR3 in amino acids: CASSQGGPGYGYTF. CDR3 bases: TGTGCCAGCAGTCAAGGGGGCCCGGGCTATGGCTACACCTTC.

V gene TRBV18 combines with J gene TRBJ2-7; 7 nucleotides agree with TRBD1. The CDR3 contains 13 residues. The trim removed 6 bases at V and 2 bases at J, leaving 4 bases unmatched. CDR1 KGHSH and CDR2 LQKENI come from the germline V gene. In DNA, the CDR3 is TGTGCCAGCTCGCCCGGGACAGCCTACGAGCAGTACTTC. It translates to CASSPGTAYEQYF.